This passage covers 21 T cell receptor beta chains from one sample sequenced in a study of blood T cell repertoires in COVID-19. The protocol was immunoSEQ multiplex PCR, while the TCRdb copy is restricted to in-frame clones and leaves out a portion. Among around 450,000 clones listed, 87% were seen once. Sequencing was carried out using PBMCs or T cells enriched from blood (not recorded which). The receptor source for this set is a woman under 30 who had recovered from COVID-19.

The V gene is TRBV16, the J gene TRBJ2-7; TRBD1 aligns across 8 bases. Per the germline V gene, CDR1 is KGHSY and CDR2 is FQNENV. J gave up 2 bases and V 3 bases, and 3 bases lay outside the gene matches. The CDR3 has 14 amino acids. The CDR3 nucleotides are TGTGCCAGCAGCCACCGGGACAGGCCCTACGAGCAGTACTTC. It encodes CASSHRDRPYEQYF.

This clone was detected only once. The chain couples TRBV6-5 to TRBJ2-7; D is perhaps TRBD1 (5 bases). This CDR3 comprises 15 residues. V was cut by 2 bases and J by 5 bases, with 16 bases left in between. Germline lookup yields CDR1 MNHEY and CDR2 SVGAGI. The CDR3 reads CASSYQSQGLDEQYF. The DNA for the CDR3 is TGTGCCAGCAGTTACCAATCGCAGGGCTTGGACGAGCAGTACTTC.

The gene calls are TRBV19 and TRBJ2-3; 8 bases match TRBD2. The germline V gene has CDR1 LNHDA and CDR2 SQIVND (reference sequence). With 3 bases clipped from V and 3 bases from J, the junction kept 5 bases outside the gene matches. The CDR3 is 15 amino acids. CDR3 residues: CASSITGGPTDTQYF. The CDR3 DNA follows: TGTGCCAGTAGTATCACGGGGGGGCCGACAGATACGCAGTATTTT.

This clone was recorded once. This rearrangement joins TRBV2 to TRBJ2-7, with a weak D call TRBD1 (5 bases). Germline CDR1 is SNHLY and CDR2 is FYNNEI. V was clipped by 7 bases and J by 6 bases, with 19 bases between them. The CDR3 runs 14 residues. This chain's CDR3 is CASTLGQGVGEQYF. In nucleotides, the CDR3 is TGTGCCAGCACTCTGGGGCAGGGTGTCGGCGAGCAGTACTTC.

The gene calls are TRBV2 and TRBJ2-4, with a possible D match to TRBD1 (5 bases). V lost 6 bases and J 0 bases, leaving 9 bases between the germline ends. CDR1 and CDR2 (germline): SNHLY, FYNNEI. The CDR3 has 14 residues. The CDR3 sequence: CASSAGLAKNIQYF. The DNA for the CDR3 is TGTGCCAGCAGCGCAGGGCTAGCCAAAAACATTCAGTACTTC.

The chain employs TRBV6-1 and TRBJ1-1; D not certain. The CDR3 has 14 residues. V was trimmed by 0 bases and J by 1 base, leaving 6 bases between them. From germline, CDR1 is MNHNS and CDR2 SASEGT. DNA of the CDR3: TGTGCCAGCAGTGAAGCGCAGAAGAACACTGAAGCTTTCTTT. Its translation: CASSEAQKNTEAFF.

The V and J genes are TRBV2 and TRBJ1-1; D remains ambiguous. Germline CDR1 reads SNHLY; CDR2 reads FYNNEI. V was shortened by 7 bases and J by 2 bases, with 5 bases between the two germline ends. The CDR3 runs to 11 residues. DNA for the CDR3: TGTGCCAGCACAATCAACACTGAAGCTTTCTTT. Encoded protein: CASTINTEAFF.

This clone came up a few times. This CDR3 reads CSAGTGTADTQYF. The CDR3 nucleotides read TGCAGCGCCGGGACAGGTACCGCAGATACGCAGTATTTT. The V and J genes are TRBV29-1 and TRBJ2-3, with TRBD1 matching 8 bases. The CDR3 is made up of 13 amino acids. V shed 7 bases and J 4 bases; nucleotides not matched to a gene: 7. In germline, CDR1 is SQVTM, CDR2 ANQGSEA.

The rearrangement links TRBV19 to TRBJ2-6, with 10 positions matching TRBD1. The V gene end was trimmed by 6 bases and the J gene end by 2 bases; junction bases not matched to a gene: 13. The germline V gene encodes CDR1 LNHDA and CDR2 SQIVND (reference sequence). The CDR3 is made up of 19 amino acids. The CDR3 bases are TGTGCCAGTAGCCGGGTGGACAGGGGGTTAATCGCTGGGGCCAACGTCCTGACTTTC. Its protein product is CASSRVDRGLIAGANVLTF.

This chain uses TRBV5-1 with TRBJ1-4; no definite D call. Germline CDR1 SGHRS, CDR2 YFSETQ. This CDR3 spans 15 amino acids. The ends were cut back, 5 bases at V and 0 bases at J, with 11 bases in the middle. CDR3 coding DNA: TGCGCCAGCAGAACTACCTCGGCAACTAATGAAAAACTGTTTTTT. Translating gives CASRTTSATNEKLFF.

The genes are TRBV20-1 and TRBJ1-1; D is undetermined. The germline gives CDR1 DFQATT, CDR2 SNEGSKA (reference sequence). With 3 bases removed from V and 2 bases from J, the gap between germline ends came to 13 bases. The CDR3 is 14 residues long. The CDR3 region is CSASPLQYNTEAFF. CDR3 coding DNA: TGCAGTGCTAGTCCCCTTCAGTATAACACTGAAGCTTTCTTT.

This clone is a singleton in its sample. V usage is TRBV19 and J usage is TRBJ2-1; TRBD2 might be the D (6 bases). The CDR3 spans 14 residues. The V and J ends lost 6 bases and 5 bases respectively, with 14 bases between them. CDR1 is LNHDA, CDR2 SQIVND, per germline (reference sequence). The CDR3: CASRLSSVHNEQFF. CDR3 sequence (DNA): TGTGCCAGTAGATTGTCTAGCGTCCACAATGAGCAGTTCTTC.

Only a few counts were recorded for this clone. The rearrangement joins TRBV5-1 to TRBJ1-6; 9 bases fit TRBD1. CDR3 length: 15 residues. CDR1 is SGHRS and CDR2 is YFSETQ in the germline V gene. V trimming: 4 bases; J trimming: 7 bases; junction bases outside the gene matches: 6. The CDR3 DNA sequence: TGCGCCAGCAGCCAAGGGACAGGGACCAATTCACCCCTCCACTTT. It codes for CASSQGTGTNSPLHF. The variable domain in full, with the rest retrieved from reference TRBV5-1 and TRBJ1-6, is KAGVTQTPRYLIKTRGQQVTLSCSPISGHRSVSWYQQTPGQGLQFLFEYFSETQRNKGNFPGRFSGRQFSNSRSEMNVSTLELGDSALYLCASSQGTGTNSPLHFGNGTRLTVT.

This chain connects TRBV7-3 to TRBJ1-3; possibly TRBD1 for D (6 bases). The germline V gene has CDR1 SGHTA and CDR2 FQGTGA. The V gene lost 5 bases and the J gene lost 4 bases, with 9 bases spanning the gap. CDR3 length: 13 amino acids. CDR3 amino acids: CASSPDRGNTIYF. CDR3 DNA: TGTGCCAGCAGCCCCGACAGGGGAAACACCATATATTTT. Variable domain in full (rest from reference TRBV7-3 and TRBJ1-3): GAGVSQTPSNKVTEKGKYVELRCDPISGHTALYWYRQSLGQGPEFLIYFQGTGAADDSGLPNDRFFAVRPEGSVSTLKIQRTERGDSAVYLCASSPDRGNTIYFGEGSWLTVV.

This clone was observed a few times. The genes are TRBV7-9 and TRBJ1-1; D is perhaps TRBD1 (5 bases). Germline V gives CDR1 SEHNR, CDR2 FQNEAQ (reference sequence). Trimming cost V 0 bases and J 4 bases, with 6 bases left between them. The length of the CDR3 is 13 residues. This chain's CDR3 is CASSLAGATEAFF. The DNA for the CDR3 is TGTGCCAGCAGCTTAGCAGGGGCCACTGAAGCTTTCTTT.

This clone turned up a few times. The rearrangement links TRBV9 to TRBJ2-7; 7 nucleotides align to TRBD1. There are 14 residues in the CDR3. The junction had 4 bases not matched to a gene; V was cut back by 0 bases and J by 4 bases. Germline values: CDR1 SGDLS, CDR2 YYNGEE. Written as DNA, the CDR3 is TGTGCCAGCAGCGTAGGACAGGGTCGGTACGAGCAGTACTTC. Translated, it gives CASSVGQGRYEQYF. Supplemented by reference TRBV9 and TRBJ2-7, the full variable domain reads DSGVTQTPKHLITATGQRVTLRCSPRSGDLSVYWYQQSLDQGLQFLIQYYNGEERAKGNILERFSAQQFPDLHSELNLSSLELGDSALYFCASSVGQGRYEQYFGPGTRLTVT.

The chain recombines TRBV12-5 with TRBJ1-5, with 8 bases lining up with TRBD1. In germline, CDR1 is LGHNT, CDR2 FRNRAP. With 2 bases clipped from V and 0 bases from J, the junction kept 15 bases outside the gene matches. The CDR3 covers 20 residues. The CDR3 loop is CASGLTTDRGGVYSNQPQHF. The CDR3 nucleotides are TGTGCTAGTGGTTTGACAACCGACAGGGGTGGTGTCTATAGCAATCAGCCCCAGCATTTT.

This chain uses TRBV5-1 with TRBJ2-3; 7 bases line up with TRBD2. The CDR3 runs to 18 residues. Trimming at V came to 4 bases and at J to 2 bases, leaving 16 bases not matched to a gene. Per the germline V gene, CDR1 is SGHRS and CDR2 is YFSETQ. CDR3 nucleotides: TGCGCCAGCAGCCACGCCCTTTCTAGCGGTAACTCCACAGATACGCAGTATTTT. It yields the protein CASSHALSSGNSTDTQYF.

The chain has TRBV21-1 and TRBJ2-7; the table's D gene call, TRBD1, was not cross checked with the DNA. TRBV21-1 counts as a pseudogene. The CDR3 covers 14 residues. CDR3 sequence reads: CASSIRGSFYEQYF. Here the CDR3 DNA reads TGTGCCAGCAGCATAAGGGGAAGTTTCTACGAGCAGTACTTC.

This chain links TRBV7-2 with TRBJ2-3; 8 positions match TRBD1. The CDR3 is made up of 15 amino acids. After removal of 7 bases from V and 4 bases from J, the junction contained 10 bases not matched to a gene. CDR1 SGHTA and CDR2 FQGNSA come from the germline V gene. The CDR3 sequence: CASKYAGGEADTQYF. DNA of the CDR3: TGTGCCAGCAAGTATGCAGGGGGCGAGGCAGATACGCAGTATTTT.

CDR3 bases: TGTGCCAGCAGCTTGGGAGGCATGATATACTATGGCTACACCTTC. Translation gives CASSLGGMIYYGYTF. The chain carries TRBV5-6 and TRBJ1-2; D gene unclear. The V gene lost 0 bases and the J gene lost 3 bases, with 12 bases spanning the gap. CDR1 and CDR2 from the germline V gene are SGHDT and YYEEEE. CDR3 length: 15 amino acids.